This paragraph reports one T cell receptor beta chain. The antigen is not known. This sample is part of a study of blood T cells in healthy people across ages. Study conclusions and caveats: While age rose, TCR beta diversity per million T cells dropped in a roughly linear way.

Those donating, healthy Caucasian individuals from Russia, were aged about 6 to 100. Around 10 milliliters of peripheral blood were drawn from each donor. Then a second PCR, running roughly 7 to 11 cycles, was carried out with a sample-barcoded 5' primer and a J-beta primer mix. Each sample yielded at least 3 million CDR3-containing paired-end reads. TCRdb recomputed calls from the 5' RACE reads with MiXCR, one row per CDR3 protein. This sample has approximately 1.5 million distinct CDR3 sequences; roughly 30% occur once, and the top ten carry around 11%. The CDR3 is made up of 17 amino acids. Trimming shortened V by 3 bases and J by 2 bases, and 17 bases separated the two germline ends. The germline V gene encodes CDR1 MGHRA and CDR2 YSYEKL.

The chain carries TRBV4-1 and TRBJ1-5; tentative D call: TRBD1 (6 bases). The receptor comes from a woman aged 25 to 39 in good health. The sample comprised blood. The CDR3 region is CASSQKTPGAGNQPQHF. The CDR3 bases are TGCGCCAGCAGCCAGAAGACCCCGGGGGCCGGCAATCAGCCCCAGCATTTT.